This T cell receptor beta chain came from a study of T cell responses to AZD1222 COVID-19 vaccine. The method was immunoSEQ multiplex PCR; TCRdb's version includes in-frame clones alone and lacks a portion of them. Counted here are about 99,000 clones, 70% to 90% occurring once; the ten biggest clones make up 2.5% to 3%. V lost 5 bases to trimming and J lost 6 bases, with 16 bases between them. CDR1 is SEHNR, CDR2 FQNEAQ, per germline (reference sequence). The CDR3 is 14 residues long. The source was peripheral blood, collected on day 0 of AZD1222 vaccination. The receptor was derived from an adult in good health. The rearrangement uses TRBV7-9 and TRBJ1-1; D gene unclear. CDR3 sequence reads: CASSPSVGRPEAFF. For the CDR3, the DNA is TGTGCCAGCAGCCCTAGCGTTGGCCGACCTGAAGCTTTCTTT.